This TCR beta chain was documented in a study of beta chain features in type 1 diabetes (dated by TCRdb to between 2017 and 2018). Turning to the overall study: Patients and healthy donors did not differ in mean age, gender distribution, total cell number or subset yield. Regulatory and stem cell-like memory subsets were isolated from only 8 patients and about eight healthy donors, whereas naive and central memory subsets came from all 28 donors. In the study, recently diagnosed type 1 diabetes patients and matched healthy donors were compared on the TCRB repertoires of their sorted circulating CD4+ T cell subsets. A total of 85 million to 140 million sorted cells were examined across all samples, and the number of cells per subset was strongly correlated with RNA yield. Beyond this particular receptor, the publication reports: At VDJ recombination sites, patients with type 1 diabetes made fewer insertions and deleted more nucleotides, a pattern implying thymic rearrangement abnormalities. The naive, central memory and regulatory TCRB repertoires appeared to resemble one another more closely among patients than among healthy donors. Only small numbers of individuals were included in the HLA sub-analyses, which left unresolved whether HLA type had any influence on TCRB rearrangement. Sequencing cDNA rather than genomic DNA could over-represent highly expressing activated cells, although activation and CD3 levels did not differ between groups. In all four CD4+ subsets, TCRB CDR3 length was moderately but significantly shorter in type 1 diabetes patients. PCR may preferentially amplify shorter templates, but because patient and control samples were amplified and corrected together, any resulting skew would affect both groups equally.

The entire amount of isolated RNA was reverse transcribed using the High Capacity cDNA Reverse Transcription Kit, so the sequenced TCRB transcripts were expressed ones. Deep immunoSEQ sequencing was performed on naive, central memory and regulatory T cell samples, with an average of roughly 3.3 million total reads per sample. Sorted cells were lysed in RLT buffer, and RNA was extracted using DNase-treated RNeasy Micro or Mini kits according to cell number. To prevent cross-contamination, each cell subset was processed individually, whereas patient and healthy donor samples were processed jointly. TCRB sequences were amplified from cDNA with the immunoSEQ multiplex PCR, producing 87-bp fragments spanning the CDR3 region. The amplicons were sequenced using the Illumina HiSeq platform. On the study's bioinformatics: PCR bias was computationally corrected using synthetic template baselines, reads within Hamming distance 2 were collapsed, and singletons that could not be merged were discarded. Reads were aligned to IMGT to assign V, D and J genes, CDR3 length, and insertions or deletions at six rearrangement sites. Within each subset, clonotype counts were normalized to sorted cell number, and only after that were true diversity and Gini coefficients computed with the tcR R package. The overlap coefficient, calculated on TCRB nucleotide sequences, was used to measure repertoire sharing. Out-of-frame TCRB sequences from naive cells were analyzed to stand in for the pre-selection repertoire. TCRdb took over this immuneACCESS table, retaining in-frame rearrangements with V and J assigned. Such tables are incomplete; in checked studies, under half of the missing clones stem from an unresolved V gene, and the remainder is unexplained. For V, J and clone size, that table is used; D and trimming come from the DNA. The sample profile shows some 410,000 clones; approximately 15% of them were found once. Of the sample, roughly 0.04% is held by the ten largest clones.

A single peripheral blood draw of around 120 mL on average was collected from each donor into heparinised tubes. A BD FACSAria II and a panel including CD45RO, CCR7, CD25, CD127, CD95 and CD27 were used to sort naive, central memory, regulatory and stem cell-like memory CD4+ T cells. A purity above 95% was achieved for all sorted populations. PBMCs were separated immediately by Lymphoprep density gradient centrifugation and were stained directly, without being cultured. So that batch effects would be minimized, each experiment stained and sorted samples in pairs, pairing one healthy donor with one patient. V is shortened by 0 bases, J by 5 bases, and the region joining them spans 18 bases. From its cysteine to its phenylalanine, the CDR3 spans 17 amino acids. The only DNA kept is the CDR3, 51 bases in frame from the first base. CDR1 and CDR2, per the germline V gene, are ENHRY and SYGVKD. Only a few counts were recorded for this clone. Its antigen target is currently unknown. Per-nucleotide qualities are absent, and no much larger clonotype sits a single base away.

Sequencing input: naive CD4+ T cells from blood. Per the publication, the cell subset or site label means: true naive CD4+ T cells. The receptor comes from a young man in good health. The sequence is built from TRBV10-3 and TRBJ2-3; a weak D assignment points to TRBD2 (6 bases agree). The CDR3 sequence is CAISESTRIQGGDTQYF. The sequenced DNA is TGTGCCATCAGTGAGTCGACTCGGATCCAGGGAGGAGATACGCAGTATTTT.